This TCR beta chain was sequenced in a study of blood T cell repertoires in COVID-19. Overall study: Specimens from acute and convalescent COVID-19 originated in the United States, Italy and Spain.

Authors' methods: Reference gene primer amplification gave nucleated cell count estimates. Produced via immunoSEQ multiplex PCR; TCRdb's table is partial and in-frame only. The V and J calls and the clone size are those of that table, but D and trimming were determined from the DNA. The data contain about 94,000 clones, 65% to 85% of them singletons. CDR3 length: 16 residues. Germline values: CDR1 MGHRA, CDR2 YSYEKL. The V and J ends lost 0 bases and 5 bases, in that order; junction bases with no gene match: 5. The chain recombines TRBV4-1 with TRBJ2-2; 8 nucleotides line up with TRBD2. The source is a man aged 60-69 years with acute or convalescent COVID-19. Sequenced sample: peripheral blood. CDR3: CASSQEGAGGTGELFF. In DNA form, the CDR3 reads TGCGCCAGCAGCCAAGAGGGTGCGGGGGGAACCGGGGAGCTGTTTTTT.